The 10 T cell receptor beta chains below all came from one sample that was sequenced in a study of beta chain features in type 1 diabetes. Their antigens are not known. Study observations and caveats: The study found moderately but significantly shorter TCRB CDR3s in all four CD4+ subsets of Type 1 diabetes patients.

Sequencing targeted expressed TCRB transcripts, as all isolated RNA had been reverse transcribed. Sequencing used immunoSEQ multiplex PCR; TCRdb keeps in-frame clones, though not all of them. The table includes 600,000 to 700,000 clones, around an eighth detected once. Specimen: naive CD4+ T cells from blood. The source is a young man with type 1 diabetes.

The V gene is TRBV7-2, the J gene TRBJ2-5; 9 bases map to TRBD2. The CDR3 has 17 amino acids. CDR1 SGHTA and CDR2 FQGNSA come from the germline V gene. Trimming removed 2 bases from V and 5 bases from J; junction bases left unmatched: 12. The CDR3 here is CASSLHPRTSVGETQYF. The DNA of the CDR3 is TGTGCCAGCAGCTTACACCCCCGGACTAGCGTGGGGGAGACCCAGTACTTC.

This clone showed up just a few times. The rearrangement joins TRBV20-1 to TRBJ2-3; D not certain. The CDR3 runs to 11 residues. The germline CDR1 and CDR2 sequences are DFQATT and SNEGSKA (reference sequence). V was trimmed by 4 bases and J by 3 bases, leaving 5 bases between them. In nucleotides, the CDR3 is TGCAGTGCTACGCAGACAGATACGCAGTATTTT. This sequence encodes CSATQTDTQYF.

This clone was seen only a few times. This rearrangement joins TRBV4-3 to TRBJ2-6, with D uncertain. The CDR3 spans 17 residues. The V end was cut by 5 bases, the J end by 4 bases, with 18 bases between. CDR1 is LGHNA, CDR2 YSLEER, per germline. The chain's CDR3 is CASSKVKGTTGANVLTF. For the CDR3, the DNA is TGCGCCAGCAGCAAAGTGAAGGGAACGACGGGGGCCAACGTCCTGACTTTC.

The V and J genes are TRBV5-1 and TRBJ2-3, with 8 bases aligning to TRBD1. V was clipped by 6 bases and J by 5 bases; unmatched bases: 5. Germline lookup yields CDR1 SGHRS and CDR2 YFSETQ. CDR3 length equals 13 residues. CDR3 DNA sequence: TGCGCCAGCACTCAGGGGGCAAGAGATACGCAGTATTTT. Its protein product is CASTQGARDTQYF.

This sequence joins TRBV7-9 and TRBJ2-1; D is unresolved. This CDR3 comprises 12 residues. Between the trimmed V and J ends, which lost 2 bases and 10 bases, there was a span of 9 bases. CDR1 SEHNR and CDR2 FQNEAQ come from the germline V gene (reference sequence). CDR3 coding DNA: TGTGCCAGCAGCTTAAACTCAGAGGAGCAGTTCTTC. This translates into CASSLNSEEQFF.

This clone has only a few counts. This chain connects TRBV15 to TRBJ2-2; TRBD2 aligns across 8 bases. The CDR3 spans 17 residues. Germline lookup yields CDR1 LNHNV and CDR2 YYDKDF (reference sequence). V shed 0 bases, J shed 2 bases, and the junction held 5 bases outside the gene matches. CDR3 residues: CATSRDSSGGNTGELFF. The DNA for the CDR3 is TGTGCCACCAGCAGAGATTCCAGCGGGGGTAACACCGGGGAGCTGTTTTTT. Together with reference TRBV15 and TRBJ2-2, the CDR3 gives the full variable domain: DAMVIQNPRYQVTQFGKPVTLSCSQTLNHNVMYWYQQKSSQAPKLLFHYYDKDFNNEADTPDNFQSRRPNTSFCFLDIRSPGLGDTAMYLCATSRDSSGGNTGELFFGEGSRLTVL.

This clone has a handful of counts. This sequence joins TRBV28 and TRBJ2-5; TRBD1 matches 8 bases. The CDR3 length is 14 residues. CDR1 and CDR2 from the germline V gene are MDHEN and SYDVKM. Unmatched junction bases numbered 4, after V lost 4 bases and J lost 3 bases. Here the CDR3 DNA reads TGTGCCAGCAGTTCTCCGGGACAGGAAGAGACCCAGTACTTC. Amino acid sequence: CASSSPGQEETQYF.

The gene calls are TRBV4-3 and TRBJ2-3; 8 bases line up with TRBD2. CDR3 length: 15 residues. V lost 4 bases to trimming and J lost 6 bases; unmatched junction nucleotides: 9. Germline V lookup: CDR1 LGHNA, CDR2 YSLEER. The CDR3 reads CASSRSGGWADTQYF. CDR3 DNA sequence: TGCGCCAGCAGCCGAAGCGGGGGCTGGGCGGATACGCAGTATTTT.

V is TRBV30 and J is TRBJ1-4; unclear D gene. V lost 6 bases and J lost 5, with 10 bases in between. The CDR3 has 12 amino acids. The V gene's germline CDR1 is GTSNPN and CDR2 SVGIG (reference sequence). The CDR3 nucleotides read TGTGCCTGCTCCCGGCGGAATGAAAAACTGTTTTTT. Amino acid sequence: CACSRRNEKLFF.

This sequence joins TRBV28 and TRBJ1-5, with D unresolved. Trimming left V 6 bases short and J 4 bases short, with 16 bases between. The CDR3 totals 15 residues. Germline values: CDR1 MDHEN, CDR2 SYDVKM. The CDR3 nucleotides are TGTGCCAGCAGCTCCGACGGGGAGCGTAATCAGCCCCAGCATTTT. Amino acid sequence: CASSSDGERNQPQHF.